The 29 T cell receptor beta chains in this list originate from one sample, sequenced in a study of vaccination and CD4 T cells after COVID-19. The Oncomine TCR Beta short-read assay was applied to DNA of cultured CD4+ T cells. Using its own MiXCR run on the PCR reads, TCRdb lists one record per CDR3 protein. Of over 20,000 distinct CDR3 sequences listed, 43% are singletons. Antigen specificity for these receptors is unknown. Treatment here: roughly 10-day PBMC culture with coronavirus spike peptide pools or control peptides (ViraFEST assay). Sequencing was performed on CD4+ T cells from blood, cultured in vitro. The receptor source for this set is a human donor who had recovered from COVID-19.

V is TRBV27 and J is TRBJ2-3; D not resolved. CDR3 length equals 14 residues. The V gene's germline CDR1 is MNHEY and CDR2 SMNVEV (reference sequence). V dropped 3 bases and J dropped 2 bases, with 9 bases sitting between them. CDR3 coding DNA: TGTGCCAGCAGTTTGGTTCTACACACAGATACGCAGTATTTT. The encoded protein is CASSLVLHTDTQYF.

The CDR3, as DNA: TGTGCCAGCAGCCATGTTTTAGGGCTGGAGCAGTACTTC. It codes for CASSHVLGLEQYF. The rearrangement uses TRBV6-1 and TRBJ2-7; D is unresolved. Per the germline V gene, CDR1 is MNHNS and CDR2 is SASEGT. The CDR3 covers 13 residues. V was clipped by 6 bases and J by 7 bases, with 16 bases between them.

This chain links TRBV19 with TRBJ2-3; D might be TRBD1 (5 bases). This CDR3 comprises 13 residues. Germline CDR1 is LNHDA and CDR2 is SQIVND (reference sequence). V was clipped by 7 bases and J by 9 bases, with 17 bases between them. CDR3 bases: TGTGCCAGTATGATTGCAAGCTCAGGGACGCAGTATTTT. It specifies CASMIASSGTQYF.

This clonotype was seen more than once but under ten times. The gene calls are TRBV7-9 and TRBJ2-3, with TRBD2 matching 9 bases. Unmatched junction bases numbered 10, after V lost 5 bases and J lost 4 bases. Germline values: CDR1 SEHNR, CDR2 FQNEAQ (reference sequence). The CDR3 spans 16 residues. CDR3 loop: CASSHRAGGPSDTQYF. Here the CDR3 DNA reads TGTGCCAGCAGCCACCGGGCGGGGGGGCCATCAGATACGCAGTATTTT.

CDR3 in amino acids: CASSQAPASGSSDTQYF. For the CDR3, the DNA is TGCGCCAGCAGCCAAGCCCCGGCTAGCGGGAGCTCAGATACGCAGTATTTT. The V call is TRBV4-3, the J call TRBJ2-3; the match to TRBD2 covers 10 bases. There are 17 residues in the CDR3. Looked up from germline, CDR1 is LGHNA and CDR2 is YSLEER. The junction had 8 bases not matched to a gene; V was cut back by 1 base and J by 4 bases.

The genes are TRBV5-4 and TRBJ2-7; D not certain. The CDR3 runs 11 residues. Germline loops: CDR1 SGHNT, CDR2 YYREEE (reference sequence). Trimming pared 4 bases from V and 7 bases from J, leaving 9 bases between. The CDR3 loop reads CASSVYEEQYF. CDR3 bases: TGTGCCAGCAGCGTGTACGAAGAGCAGTACTTC.

This rearrangement joins TRBV20-1 to TRBJ1-4, with 8 bases aligning to TRBD1. The V gene end was trimmed by 3 bases and the J gene end by 7 bases; junction bases not matched to a gene: 4. The CDR3 loop spans 13 amino acids. CDR1 and CDR2 from the germline V gene are DFQATT and SNEGSKA (reference sequence). The CDR3 reads CSARTGVPEKLFF. The CDR3 region has the DNA TGCAGTGCTAGGACAGGGGTTCCTGAAAAACTGTTTTTT.

The rearrangement joins TRBV4-2 to TRBJ2-3, with D tentatively TRBD2 (5 bases). The CDR3 is made up of 19 amino acids. The ends were cut back, 0 bases at V and 1 base at J, with 20 bases in the middle. Germline loops: CDR1 LGHNA, CDR2 YNFKEQ. The CDR3 spells CASSQDKIIEGIGTDTQYF. The CDR3 nucleotides are TGTGCCAGCAGCCAAGACAAGATCATCGAGGGTATTGGCACAGATACGCAGTATTTT.

J is TRBJ2-2 and V is TRBV28, with 8 positions matching TRBD2. The CDR3 loop spans 16 amino acids. Germline lookup yields CDR1 MDHEN and CDR2 SYDVKM. The junction had 9 bases not matched to a gene; V was cut back by 5 bases and J by 4 bases. This CDR3 reads CASSRGSGSGTGELFF. DNA of the CDR3: TGTGCCAGCAGTAGGGGCAGCGGGAGTGGCACCGGGGAGCTGTTTTTT.

This rearrangement joins TRBV5-1 to TRBJ2-2; D possibly corresponds to TRBD1 (6 bases). Germline values: CDR1 SGHRS, CDR2 YFSETQ. The CDR3 loop spans 15 amino acids. The V end was cut by 3 bases, the J end by 1 base, with 10 bases between. Here the CDR3 reads CASSSTGLNTGELFF. For the CDR3, the DNA is TGCGCCAGCAGCTCAACAGGGTTGAACACCGGGGAGCTGTTTTTT.

This clonotype was counted a few times. The chain carries TRBV7-2 and TRBJ2-3; perhaps TRBD1 as D (5 bases). The germline V gene has CDR1 SGHTA and CDR2 FQGNSA. The length of the CDR3 is 13 residues. Trimming shortened V by 1 base and J by 14 bases, and 16 bases separated the two germline ends. Here the CDR3 reads CASSLDLLAGSYF. Here the CDR3 DNA reads TGTGCCAGCAGCTTAGATCTGTTAGCAGGGTCGTATTTT.

V is TRBV6-5 and J is TRBJ1-2; D ambiguous. CDR3 length: 13 amino acids. Germline V gene data show CDR1 as MNHEY and CDR2 as SVGAGI. Trimming left V 0 bases short and J 6 bases short, with 8 bases between. The CDR3 protein is CASSYSSGDGYTF. As DNA, the CDR3 is TGTGCCAGCAGTTACTCCTCGGGCGATGGCTACACCTTC.

J is TRBJ2-1 and V is TRBV2; no firm D call. The CDR3 extends over 15 amino acids. The germline V gene has CDR1 SNHLY and CDR2 FYNNEI. Trimming cost V 6 bases and J 5 bases, with 17 bases left between them. CDR3 coding DNA: TGTGCCAGCAGCAAGGGCCCCACAAGGGACAATGAGCAGTTCTTC. It specifies CASSKGPTRDNEQFF.

The chain recombines TRBV10-2 with TRBJ2-7; the D is unclear. CDR3 length equals 12 residues. Looked up from germline, CDR1 is WSHSY and CDR2 is SAAADI. V lost 1 base and J lost 2, with 3 bases in between. For the CDR3, the DNA is TGCGCCAGCAGTGAGTGGGCCTACGAGCAGTACTTC. Encoded protein: CASSEWAYEQYF.

This rearrangement joins TRBV11-3 to TRBJ2-5; D might be TRBD1 (5 bases). The CDR3 loop spans 15 amino acids. Trimming removed 0 bases at V and 2 bases at J, with 10 bases between. Per the germline V gene, CDR1 is SGHNT and CDR2 is YENEEA. CDR3 in amino acids: CASSLDSTGQETQYF. CDR3 coding DNA: TGTGCCAGCAGCTTAGATTCAACAGGACAAGAGACCCAGTACTTC.

This clonotype occurred a few times. The chain couples TRBV7-7 to TRBJ2-3; TRBD2 matches 8 bases. The junction had 17 bases not matched to a gene; V was cut back by 5 bases and J by 7 bases. In germline, CDR1 is SSHAT, CDR2 FNYEAQ (reference sequence). This CDR3 is built from 17 residues. CDR3 nucleotide sequence: TGTGCCAGCAGCCCAGCCTGGGGCGGGGGGTCCCCGCATACGCAGTATTTT. It specifies CASSPAWGGGSPHTQYF. Complete variable domain (other parts from reference TRBV7-7 and TRBJ2-3): GAGVSQSPRYKVTKRGQDVTLRCDPISSHATLYWYQQALGQGPEFLTYFNYEAQPDKSGLPSDRFSAERPEGSISTLTIQRTEQRDSAMYRCASSPAWGGGSPHTQYFGPGTRLTVL.

The V gene is TRBV24-1, the J gene TRBJ2-3; D is possibly TRBD1 (5 bases). The CDR3 is 16 residues long. V lost 3 bases and J 0 bases, leaving 12 bases between the germline ends. Germline values: CDR1 KGHDR, CDR2 SFDVKD. The CDR3: CATSDPRASSTDTQYF. The CDR3 nucleotides read TGTGCCACCAGTGATCCCAGGGCTTCTAGCACAGATACGCAGTATTTT.

V is TRBV2 and J is TRBJ1-1, with 9 nucleotides matching TRBD1. Unmatched junction bases numbered 9, after V lost 6 bases and J lost 4 bases. CDR3 length equals 15 residues. CDR1 is SNHLY, CDR2 FYNNEI, per germline. This CDR3 reads CASRKAGQGGTEAFF. The CDR3 DNA is TGTGCCAGCAGGAAAGCGGGACAGGGAGGCACTGAAGCTTTCTTT.

The J gene is TRBJ1-1, the V gene TRBV5-1; TRBD1 aligns across 8 bases. Per the germline V gene, CDR1 is SGHRS and CDR2 is YFSETQ. V dropped 4 bases and J dropped 1; count of bases not matched to a gene: 3. CDR3 length equals 14 residues. CDR3 DNA: TGCGCCAGCAGCACAGGGACAGGGAACACTGAAGCTTTCTTT. It translates to CASSTGTGNTEAFF.

The chain employs TRBV19 and TRBJ2-2; D gene ambiguous. This CDR3 has 11 amino acids. V was pared by 1 base and J by 8 bases, with 2 bases between. Germline V CDR1 and CDR2: LNHDA, SQIVND (reference sequence). The CDR3 protein is CASSIAGELFF. CDR3 bases: TGTGCCAGTAGTATAGCTGGGGAGCTGTTTTTT.

This chain links TRBV28 with TRBJ1-4, with 7 bases aligning to TRBD1. The CDR3 extends over 12 amino acids. Germline lookup yields CDR1 MDHEN and CDR2 SYDVKM. The junction had 2 bases not matched to a gene; V was cut back by 6 bases and J by 7 bases. CDR3 sequence reads: CASRTGIEKLFF. As DNA, the CDR3 is TGTGCCAGCAGGACAGGGATTGAAAAACTGTTTTTT.

As regards this clonotype: This likely comes from a read error, as the CDR3 has no conserved phenylalanine or tryptophan at its end. This chain connects TRBV20-1 to TRBJ2-7; the D gene could be TRBD1 or TRBD2 (5 bases each). Germline V gene data show CDR1 as DFQATT and CDR2 as SNEGSKA (reference sequence). The ends were cut back, 8 bases at V and 0 bases at J, with 26 bases in the middle. This CDR3 has 17 amino acids. CDR3 sequence: CSTRRRGPGRPSYEQYL. As DNA, the CDR3 is TGCAGTACCAGAAGACGGGGCCCGGGCAGGCCCTCCTACGAGCAGTACCTC.

V usage is TRBV4-3 and J usage is TRBJ2-3; TRBD2 agrees at 10 bases. V shed 4 bases, J shed 1 base, and the junction held 11 bases outside the gene matches. This CDR3 region has 18 residues. The germline V gene encodes CDR1 LGHNA and CDR2 YSLEER. CDR3 nucleotide sequence: TGCGCCAGCAGCCGGTCGGGGCTAGCGGGAGCGGGCACAGATACGCAGTATTTT. Protein product: CASSRSGLAGAGTDTQYF.

This rearrangement joins TRBV2 to TRBJ2-1; 14 bases agree with TRBD2. The CDR3 contains 17 residues. CDR1 is SNHLY and CDR2 is FYNNEI in the germline V gene. Trimming removed 0 bases from V and 6 bases from J; junction bases left unmatched: 4. CDR3 in DNA: TGTGCCAGCAGTGAAGCGTTGGGACTAGCGGGAGCCAATGAGCAGTTCTTC. Translated, it gives CASSEALGLAGANEQFF.

The chain recombines TRBV6-2 or TRBV6-3 with TRBJ1-1; D remains unclear. The V and J ends lost 0 bases and 0 bases respectively, with 14 bases between them. The CDR3 runs 17 residues. The V gene's germline CDR1 is MNHEY and CDR2 SVGEGT. DNA for the CDR3: TGTGCCAGCAGTTACTCGAAAGGCGGACCAATGAACACTGAAGCTTTCTTT. Translated, it gives CASSYSKGGPMNTEAFF.

The V call is TRBV6-1, the J call TRBJ2-3; 8 bases agree with TRBD1. Germline loops: CDR1 MNHNS, CDR2 SASEGT. This CDR3 spans 16 amino acids. V shed 4 bases, J shed 6 bases, and the junction held 12 bases outside the gene matches. The CDR3 reads CASSGSGQGFTDTQYF. CDR3 bases: TGTGCCAGCAGTGGTAGTGGACAGGGTTTTACGGATACGCAGTATTTT.

This clonotype appeared a few times. This rearrangement joins TRBV11-2 to TRBJ2-7; D is undetermined. The V end was cut by 4 bases, the J end by 0 bases, with 10 bases between. CDR3 length equals 14 residues. Germline CDR1 and CDR2: SGHAT and FQNNGV. CDR3 nucleotide sequence: TGTGCCAGCAGCTATGGAGTGAACTCCTACGAGCAGTACTTC. Its protein product is CASSYGVNSYEQYF.

This chain joins TRBV20-1 and TRBJ2-1, with 10 bases matching TRBD2. Germline loops: CDR1 DFQATT, CDR2 SNEGSKA (reference sequence). Losses at the gene ends were 4 bases for V and 3 bases for J; bases not matched to a gene: 12. CDR3 length equals 17 residues. CDR3 region: CSAKAGASGSHYNEQFF. The CDR3 region has the DNA TGCAGTGCTAAAGCAGGAGCTAGCGGGAGCCACTACAATGAGCAGTTCTTC.

This clonotype was seen more than once but under ten times. This chain connects TRBV7-6 to TRBJ1-1, with 9 nucleotides matching TRBD1. This CDR3 is 14 amino acids long. Germline V gene sequence: CDR1 SGHVS, CDR2 FNYEAQ. With V trimmed by 7 bases and J by 1 base, 4 bases remained unmatched. The CDR3 region is CASKRGQGNTEAFF. In DNA form, the CDR3 reads TGTGCCAGCAAACGGGGACAGGGGAACACTGAAGCTTTCTTT.